This section outlines one T cell receptor (beta chain) sequence together with its context. The antigen it recognizes is unknown. The record has no base qualities; no much larger clone is one base away. The CDR3 regions of human TCRbeta chains were analyzed by immunosequencing. The original pipeline was this. TCRs in the repertoires were matched against a reference library of SARS-CoV-2-specific TCRs that had been generated with the MIRA antigen-specificity platform. Breadth was defined as the fraction of unique TCRs that were SARS-CoV-2-associated, and depth was defined as the fraction of total T cells that were SARS-CoV-2-associated. Using the MIRA data, each spike-specific TCR was assigned both to the spike region to which the TCR was reactive and to a CD4 or CD8 class. Log10-transformed breadth and depth values were compared by one-way ANOVA with Sidak's multiple comparisons tests. TCRdb provides this immuneACCESS table in a form limited to in-frame rearrangements. Some clones are lacking; in checked studies, under half of them reflect an unresolved V gene, and why the rest are absent is not known. Clone size and the V and J calls come from that table; the DNA yielded D and trimming. This sample lists more than 150,000 clones; roughly 91% were detected once. The ten largest clones take up less than 2.5% of the sample.

The intended sense of this specimen's time point label: about 28 days (+/-7) after the second vaccine dose. AZD1222 recipients given second doses at about 4 weeks or at about 12 weeks were pooled, since spike-specific TCR depth and breadth were not found to differ between the two schedules. Vaccinee samples came from UK trials COV001 and COV002, including a single-blind randomized controlled phase 2/3 trial of AZD1222 (ChAdOx1 nCoV-19) in healthy adults. For TCRbeta chain sequencing, PBMC samples from trial participants were taken at day 0 and at day 28 after the second dose. This entry is derived from a study of T cell responses to AZD1222 COVID-19 vaccine (TCRdb year 2021). General notes on the study: TCR sequencing covered fewer than 250 trial participants: around 210 given two doses of AZD1222 and approximately 26 given two doses of MenACWY control vaccine. Enrollment into the trials was organized by age into subgroups of 18-55, 56-69 and 70-plus years, and those subgroups contained roughly 160, 29 and 62 TCR-sequenced participants, respectively.

Broader findings and caveats from the paper: Nearly half of unique spike-specific TCRs reportedly recognized epitopes outside regions mutated in the B.1.351 and B.1.1.7 variants. The whole spike protein was spanned by vaccine-associated CD4 TCRs, and dominant responses were seen in regions 160-218 and 743-854. Conclusions about previously exposed vaccinees are limited because only 5 or 6 AZD1222 recipients were SARS-CoV-2 seropositive at baseline. A significant rise in spike-specific TCR breadth and depth was observed after two AZD1222 doses relative to day 0 and relative to MenACWY recipients. Because no samples from the day 14 peak response were available, repertoires could be characterized only after the peak T cell response. In the small 56-69-year group, the increase in depth fell short of significance, most likely because of low power. Participants were mostly white British, with more females than males. The authors suggested clonal diversity may have been underestimated.

This specimen was peripheral blood, taken 28 days after the second AZD1222 dose. The clonotype originates from an adult who received the AZD1222 COVID-19 vaccine.

DNA sequence: TGTGCCAGCAGCTTGTCAGGGTCCTATAATTCACCCCTCCACTTT. It encodes CASSLSGSYNSPLHF. The chain was built from TRBV5-5 and TRBJ1-6; TRBD1 is possibly the D segment (5 matching bases). Reading from cysteine to phenylalanine, the CDR3 counts 15 amino acids. CDR3 DNA is the only sequence kept; it has 45 bases, read in frame from the first base. In the germline V gene (reference sequence), CDR1 corresponds to SGHKS and CDR2 to YYEKEE. The trim is 1 base for V and 1 base for J, with a gap of 6 bases between the germline ends.